This TCR beta chain was retrieved from a study of identical twins. The CDR3 loop spans 15 amino acids. Germline CDR1 is KGHSH and CDR2 is LQKENI. This clonotype was counted between two and nine times. At one end, the junction sequence differs from germline, possibly due to a read error. TCRdb recomputed calls from the 5' RACE reads with MiXCR, one row per CDR3 protein. The profile shows around 140,000 distinct CDR3 sequences, under 4.5% of them singletons. Sequencing was carried out using memory T cells sorted from blood. The TCR sequence derives from a man younger than 35 in good health. This sequence joins TRBV18 and TRBJ1-3; 9 bases match TRBD1. CDR3: CASSPTSGQGSTIYF. The CDR3 region has the DNA TGTGCCAGCTCACCAACCTCGGGACAGGGAAGCACCATATATTTT.